The 13 T cell receptor beta chains below were found in one sample sequenced in a study of metastatic and nonmetastatic thyroid tumors. Via MiXCR, TCRdb re-called the PCR reads. Here the sample spans tens of thousands of clones, 12% to 15% being singletons. The entire patient cohort was treatment-naive prior to thyroid surgery. The material sequenced was blood. The source of these receptors is a male donor with papillary thyroid cancer or a benign thyroid nodule (not recorded which). Some clones in this sample may be carry-over from other donors' samples.

The table lists this clone with many counts. The genes are TRBV28 and TRBJ2-3, with D uncertain. V was pared by 5 bases and J by 6 bases, with 9 bases between. The CDR3 sequence is 12 residues long. CDR1 and CDR2 from the germline V gene are MDHEN and SYDVKM. CDR3 DNA sequence: TGTGCCAGCAGTCCCTCTCGGGATACGCAGTATTTT. Its translation is CASSPSRDTQYF. Using reference TRBV28 and TRBJ2-3 for the parts outside the CDR3, the full variable domain is DVKVTQSSRYLVKRTGEKVFLECVQDMDHENMFWYRQDPGLGLRLIYFSYDVKMKEKGDIPEGYSVSREKKERFSLILESASTNQTSMYLCASSPSRDTQYFGPGTRLTVL.

This clone was observed at least ten times. The gene calls are TRBV28 and TRBJ1-2; possibly TRBD1 for D (5 bases). V lost 5 bases and J lost 6, with 10 bases in between. The CDR3 runs 12 residues. Germline V lookup: CDR1 MDHEN, CDR2 SYDVKM. CDR3 region: CASSIQGDGYTF. CDR3 bases: TGTGCCAGCAGTATCCAGGGTGATGGCTACACCTTC.

For this clone: A much larger clone sits a single nucleotide away, making a read error possible. The same CDR3 can be traced to other DNA sequences in this sample. The chain links TRBV15 to TRBJ2-4, with D possibly TRBD1 on 6 matching bases. V lost 0 bases and J lost 9, with 9 bases in between. The germline V gene encodes CDR1 LNHNV and CDR2 YYDKDF (reference sequence). The CDR3 extends over 13 amino acids. The CDR3 coding sequence is TGTGCCACCAGCAGAGAACAGGGTGCCATTCAGTACTTC. It encodes CATSREQGAIQYF.

This clone was found a few times. This rearrangement joins TRBV5-4 to TRBJ2-7; D tentatively fits TRBD1 or TRBD2 (5 bases each). The CDR3 runs 14 residues. Germline V gene sequence: CDR1 SGHNT, CDR2 YYREEE (reference sequence). Trimming pared 1 base from V and 3 bases from J, leaving 11 bases between. CDR3 sequence (DNA): TGTGCCAGCAGCTTGTGGGACGGGCACTACGAGCAGTACGTC. Translating it yields CASSLWDGHYEQYV.

This clone was seen repeatedly, ten times or more. This chain connects TRBV2 to TRBJ1-1, with D possibly being TRBD1 (5 bases). The germline V gene has CDR1 SNHLY and CDR2 FYNNEI. V dropped 6 bases and J dropped 1 base, with 12 bases sitting between them. This CDR3 has 14 residues. The CDR3 loop reads CASSMTDRNTEAFF. The CDR3, as DNA: TGTGCCAGCAGCATGACTGACAGGAACACTGAAGCTTTCTTT.

The gene calls are TRBV20-1 and TRBJ2-1; TRBD2 is a possible D gene (6 bases). The V end lost 5 bases, the J end lost 3 bases, and 17 bases lay between the germline ends. Germline CDR1 is DFQATT and CDR2 is SNEGSKA (reference sequence). The CDR3 runs 15 residues. CDR3 bases: TGCAGTGCTTGGGAGATAGCGGTTAACTACAATGAGCAGTTCTTC. Its translation: CSAWEIAVNYNEQFF.

Many counts were recorded for this clone. The chain carries TRBV10-3 and TRBJ1-6; TRBD1 agrees at 8 bases. CDR3 length: 19 amino acids. Germline V lookup: CDR1 ENHRY, CDR2 SYGVKD. V lost 0 bases to trimming and J lost 0 bases; unmatched junction nucleotides: 7. CDR3 protein: CAISESLTGAGSYNSPLHF. The CDR3 region has the DNA TGTGCCATCAGTGAGTCGTTGACAGGGGCTGGCTCCTATAATTCACCCCTCCACTTT.

This clone has ten or more counts. The same CDR3 arises from other DNA sequences in this sample as well. Written as DNA, the CDR3 is TGTGCCAGCAGTGAAACCGGGTTCTCCTCCTACGAGCAGTACTTC. As protein: CASSETGFSSYEQYF. The J gene is TRBJ2-7, the V gene TRBV2; D call uncertain. V lost 2 bases, J lost 0 bases, and 11 bases lay in between. Germline CDR1 is SNHLY and CDR2 is FYNNEI. The CDR3 totals 15 residues.

This clone has ten or more counts. This chain joins TRBV20-1 and TRBJ2-7; D is unclear. CDR3 size: 12 residues. The V and J ends lost 7 bases and 3 bases respectively, with 13 bases between them. CDR1 is DFQATT and CDR2 is SNEGSKA in the germline V gene (reference sequence). CDR3 in amino acids: CSGARVYYEQYF. The CDR3 DNA sequence: TGCAGTGGGGCTAGGGTCTACTACGAGCAGTACTTC.

This clone was observed many times. The V call is TRBV7-8, the J call TRBJ2-1; the match to TRBD2 covers 10 bases. The germline V gene encodes CDR1 SGHVS and CDR2 FQNEAQ. There are 15 residues in the CDR3. V was pared by 2 bases and J by 4 bases, with 2 bases of the junction left unmatched. CDR3 protein: CASSLPSGSYNEQFF. CDR3 DNA sequence: TGTGCCAGCAGCTTACCTAGCGGGAGTTACAATGAGCAGTTCTTC.

The V gene is TRBV6-2 or TRBV6-3, the J gene TRBJ2-2; D is unclear. The CDR3 loop spans 17 amino acids. Germline CDR1 MNHEY, CDR2 SVGEGT. Trimming stripped 0 bases from V and 5 bases from J, with 16 bases between. This CDR3 reads CASSYSLLWLGTGELFF. In DNA, the CDR3 is TGTGCCAGCAGTTACTCCCTTCTGTGGCTGGGGACCGGGGAGCTGTTTTTT.

This clone was counted at least ten times. The V call is TRBV27, the J call TRBJ2-5, with D perhaps TRBD1 or TRBD2 (5 bases each). In germline, CDR1 is MNHEY, CDR2 SMNVEV (reference sequence). The CDR3 covers 18 residues. Trimming shortened V by 5 bases and J by 5 bases, and 27 bases separated the two germline ends. As DNA, the CDR3 is TGTGCCAGCAGTACCTTCTATCAATCGGGACCCCGGAGGGAGACCCAGTACTTC. Translation: CASSTFYQSGPRRETQYF.

This clone was counted at least ten times. This specimen includes other DNA sequences encoding the same CDR3. The chain employs TRBV19 and TRBJ2-3; maybe TRBD2 (6 bases). The CDR3 spans 15 residues. V shed 6 bases and J shed 4 bases, with 17 bases lying between them. Germline-derived CDR1 and CDR2 are LNHDA and SQIVND (reference sequence). CDR3 protein: CASSRAGREADTQYF. The DNA for the CDR3 is TGTGCCAGTAGCCGTGCCGGGAGAGAAGCAGATACGCAGTATTTT.